This is a list of T cell receptor beta chains from one sample in a study of cytotoxic CD8 clonotypes in ibrutinib-treated CLL. Some clones are missing from TCRdb's copy, which holds only in-frame ones; the method was immunoSEQ multiplex PCR. Of some 140,000 clones detected, 85% to 95% appear once; the ten largest clones hold 10% to 13%. The sample in question was PBMCs, obtained after 12 months of ibrutinib treatment. The receptor set was obtained from a human donor with chronic lymphocytic leukemia. CDR3s include the opening cysteine and the closing phenylalanine or tryptophan. A D gene is named only where the DNA matches it firmly. Clone size is given for some rows only: seen once, a few or many times, or a class if the clone is expanded.

CASSSLLAGDGYEQYF,TGTGCCAGCAGCTCCCTTCTAGCGGGAGATGGCTACGAGCAGTACTTC,TRBV5-4,TRBJ2-7,TRBD2,NA
CASSEGTSENNEQFF,TGTGCCAGCAGCGAAGGGACTAGCGAGAACAATGAGCAGTTCTTC,TRBV7-3,TRBJ2-1,TRBD2,NA
CASSAKGDGHNEQFF,TGTGCCAGCAGCGCGAAAGGGGACGGCCACAATGAGCAGTTCTTC,TRBV9,TRBJ2-1,NA,NA
CASSQSSGRPYEQYF,TGCGCCAGCAGTCAATCGAGTGGCAGACCCTACGAGCAGTACTTC,TRBV23-1,TRBJ2-7,NA,NA
CASNSPGGKDEQFF,TGTGCCAGCAACTCGCCAGGGGGCAAGGATGAGCAGTTCTTC,TRBV28,TRBJ2-1,TRBD1,NA
CASSQEELQYF,TGTGCCAGCAGCCAAGAGGAGCTTCAGTACTTC,TRBV14,TRBJ2-5,NA,NA
CASSSAGTSGIIEQFF,TGTGCCAGCAGTTCAGCCGGGACTAGCGGGATTATAGAGCAGTTCTTC,TRBV6-6,TRBJ2-1,TRBD2,NA
CAWSVLGGSADTQYF,TGTGCCTGGAGTGTACTGGGCGGGAGCGCAGATACGCAGTATTTT,TRBV30,TRBJ2-3,TRBD2,NA
CSVEGTGQHTEAFF,TGCAGCGTTGAGGGAACGGGACAGCACACTGAAGCTTTCTTT,TRBV29-1,TRBJ1-1,TRBD1,NA
CASSSDTGNWVTEAFF,TGTGCCAGCAGTTCAGATACAGGGAATTGGGTCACTGAAGCTTTCTTT,TRBV27,TRBJ1-1,NA,NA
CASSRGTLPYEQYF,TGTGCCAGCAGCAGAGGGACGCTTCCCTACGAGCAGTACTTC,TRBV27,TRBJ2-7,NA,NA
CASSLEAGQQFF,TGTGCCAGCAGCTTAGAGGCGGGACAGCAGTTCTTC,TRBV11-2,TRBJ2-1,NA,NA
CSASGTDTQYF,TGCAGTGCCAGCGGCACAGATACGCAGTATTTT,TRBV20-1,TRBJ2-3,NA,NA
CSARQNNEQFF,TGCAGTGCTAGACAGAACAATGAGCAGTTCTTC,TRBV20-1,TRBJ2-1,NA,NA
CASSLWLANTGELFF,TGTGCCAGCAGCTTATGGCTAGCGAACACCGGGGAGCTGTTTTTT,TRBV7-9,TRBJ2-2,NA,NA
CASPREGLAASTDTQYF,TGTGCCAGCCCCAGGGAGGGACTAGCGGCTAGCACAGATACGCAGTATTTT,TRBV11-2,TRBJ2-3,TRBD2,NA
CASSYGTYPSYEQYF,TGTGCCAGCAGTTATGGCACCTACCCCTCCTACGAGCAGTACTTC,TRBV6-6,TRBJ2-7,NA,NA
CASSLHEAQSRSEQYF,TGTGCCAGCAGCTTGCATGAGGCCCAATCTAGGAGCGAGCAGTACTTC,TRBV7-3,TRBJ2-7,NA,NA
CASSISTDTQYF,TGTGCCAGTAGTATATCGACAGATACGCAGTATTTT,TRBV19,TRBJ2-3,NA,NA
CASSLGSLEQYF,TGTGCCAGCAGCTTGGGGAGTCTCGAGCAGTACTTC,TRBV7-9,TRBJ2-7,NA,few
CASSDSIITGELFF,TGTGCCAGCTCCGACTCGATAATCACCGGGGAGCTGTTTTTT,TRBV18,TRBJ2-2,NA,NA
CASRGGGGYYEQYF,TGTGCCAGTAGGGGCGGAGGGGGATACTACGAGCAGTACTTC,TRBV19,TRBJ2-7,NA,NA
CASRRTGEHEQYF,TGTGCCAGCAGGAGGACAGGGGAGCACGAGCAGTACTTC,TRBV11-2,TRBJ2-7,TRBD1,once
CASSRGQETYEQYF,TGTGCCAGCAGCCGCGGACAGGAGACCTACGAGCAGTACTTC,TRBV9,TRBJ2-7,TRBD1,NA
CASSSGATDTQYF,TGTGCCAGCAGCTCCGGGGCCACAGATACGCAGTATTTT,TRBV11-2,TRBJ2-3,NA,NA
CASSFLGGTEAFF,TGTGCCAGCAGTTTTCTCGGGGGCACTGAAGCTTTCTTT,TRBV28,TRBJ1-1,NA,NA
CASKWASGTHNEQFF,TGTGCCAGCAAATGGGCTAGCGGCACCCACAATGAGCAGTTCTTC,TRBV28,TRBJ2-1,TRBD2,NA
CATESPGQGARGANVLTF,TGTGCCACCGAATCCCCGGGACAGGGGGCGCGAGGGGCCAACGTCCTGACTTTC,TRBV28,TRBJ2-6,TRBD1,NA
CASSIWDEQFF,TGTGCCAGTAGTATCTGGGATGAGCAGTTCTTC,TRBV19,TRBJ2-1,NA,NA
CASSQDRSGAGYTF,TGCGCCAGCAGCCAAGATCGTTCGGGGGCCGGCTACACCTTC,TRBV4-3,TRBJ1-2,NA,NA
CASSTGIPSQYF,TGTGCCAGTAGCACAGGAATACCTTCCCAGTACTTC,TRBV28,TRBJ2-5,NA,NA
CASSASQGWNGEQYF,TGTGCCAGTAGTGCGTCGCAGGGGTGGAACGGCGAGCAGTACTTC,TRBV19,TRBJ2-7,NA,NA
CASSPRGRAAGNTIYF,TGTGCCAGCAGTCCCAGGGGGAGGGCCGCTGGAAACACCATATATTTT,TRBV28,TRBJ1-3,TRBD1,once
CASSTDRGTENTEAFF,TGCGCCAGCAGCACCGACAGGGGAACCGAGAACACTGAAGCTTTCTTT,TRBV5-1,TRBJ1-1,TRBD1,once